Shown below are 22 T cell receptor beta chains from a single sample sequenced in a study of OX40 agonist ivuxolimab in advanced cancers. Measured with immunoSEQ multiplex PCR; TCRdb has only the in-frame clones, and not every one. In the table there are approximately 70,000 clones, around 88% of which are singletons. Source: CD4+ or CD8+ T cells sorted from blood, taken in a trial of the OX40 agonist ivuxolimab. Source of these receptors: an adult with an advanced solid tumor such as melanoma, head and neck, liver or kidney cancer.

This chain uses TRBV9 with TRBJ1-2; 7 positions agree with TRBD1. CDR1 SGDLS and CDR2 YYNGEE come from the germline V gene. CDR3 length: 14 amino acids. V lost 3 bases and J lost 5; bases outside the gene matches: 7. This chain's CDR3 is CASSGGQAAYGYTF. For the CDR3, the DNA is TGTGCCAGCAGCGGAGGACAGGCGGCATATGGCTACACCTTC.

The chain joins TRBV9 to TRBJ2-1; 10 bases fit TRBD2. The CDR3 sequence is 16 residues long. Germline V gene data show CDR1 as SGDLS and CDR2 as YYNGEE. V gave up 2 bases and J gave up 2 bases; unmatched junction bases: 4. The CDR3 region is CASSVGTSAPYNEQFF. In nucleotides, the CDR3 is TGTGCCAGCAGCGTGGGGACTAGCGCTCCCTACAATGAGCAGTTCTTC. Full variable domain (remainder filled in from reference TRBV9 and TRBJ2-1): DSGVTQTPKHLITATGQRVTLRCSPRSGDLSVYWYQQSLDQGLQFLIQYYNGEERAKGNILERFSAQQFPDLHSELNLSSLELGDSALYFCASSVGTSAPYNEQFFGPGTRLTVL.

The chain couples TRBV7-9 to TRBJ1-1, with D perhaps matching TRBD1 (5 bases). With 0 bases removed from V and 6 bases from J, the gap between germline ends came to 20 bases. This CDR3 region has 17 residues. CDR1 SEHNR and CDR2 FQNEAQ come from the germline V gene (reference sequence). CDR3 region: CASSLAKGLTRFSEAFF. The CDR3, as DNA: TGTGCCAGCAGCTTAGCAAAGGGACTGACTCGGTTCTCTGAAGCTTTCTTT.

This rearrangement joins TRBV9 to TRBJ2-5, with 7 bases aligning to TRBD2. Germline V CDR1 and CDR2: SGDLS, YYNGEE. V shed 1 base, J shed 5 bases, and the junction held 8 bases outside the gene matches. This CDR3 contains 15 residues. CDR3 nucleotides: TGTGCCAGCAGCGTAACGGCGGGAGTAGGTGAGACCCAGTACTTC. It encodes CASSVTAGVGETQYF.

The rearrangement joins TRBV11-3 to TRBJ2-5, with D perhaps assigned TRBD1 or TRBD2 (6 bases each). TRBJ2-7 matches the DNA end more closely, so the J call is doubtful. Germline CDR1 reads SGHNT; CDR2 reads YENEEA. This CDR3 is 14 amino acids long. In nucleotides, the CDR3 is TGTGCCAGCAGCGCCGGGGGCTCTAGGTACGAGCAGTACTTC. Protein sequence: CASSAGGSRYEQYF.

The CDR3 DNA reads TGTGCCAGCAGTTTAGTGCTGGACGGCGAGCAGTACTTC. Residues: CASSLVLDGEQYF. The chain recombines TRBV27 with TRBJ2-7; D call uncertain. The germline V and J ends were trimmed by 2 bases and 6 bases, with 11 bases remaining between them. This CDR3 contains 13 residues. Germline values: CDR1 MNHEY, CDR2 SMNVEV (reference sequence).

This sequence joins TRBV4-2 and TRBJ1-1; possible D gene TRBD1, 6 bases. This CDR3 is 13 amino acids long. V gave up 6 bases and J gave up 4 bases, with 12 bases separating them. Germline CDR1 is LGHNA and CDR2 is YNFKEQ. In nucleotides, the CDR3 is TGTGCCAGCAGGGAGATACAGGGCACTGAAGCTTTCTTT. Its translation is CASREIQGTEAFF.

Here the CDR3 reads CASSPYETVNTEAFF. The CDR3 region has the DNA TGCGCCAGCAGTCCCTATGAGACGGTGAACACTGAAGCTTTCTTT. This chain connects TRBV10-1 to TRBJ1-1; D remains unclear. The CDR3 loop spans 15 amino acids. The germline V and J ends were trimmed by 5 bases and 0 bases, with 13 bases remaining between them. Germline V CDR1 and CDR2: WNHNN, SYGVQD (reference sequence).

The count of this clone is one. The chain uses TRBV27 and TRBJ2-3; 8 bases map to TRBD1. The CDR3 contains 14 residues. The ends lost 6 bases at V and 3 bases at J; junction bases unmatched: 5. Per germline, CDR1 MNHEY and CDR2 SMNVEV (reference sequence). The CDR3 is CASSRTGLTDTQYF. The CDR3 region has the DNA TGTGCCAGCAGCCGGACAGGGTTGACAGATACGCAGTATTTT.

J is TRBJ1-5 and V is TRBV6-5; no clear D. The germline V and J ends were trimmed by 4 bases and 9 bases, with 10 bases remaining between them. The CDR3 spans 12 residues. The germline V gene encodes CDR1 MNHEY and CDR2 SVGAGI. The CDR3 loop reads CASSSGSRPQHF. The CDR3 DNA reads TGTGCCAGCAGTTCGGGCTCTCGGCCCCAGCATTTT.

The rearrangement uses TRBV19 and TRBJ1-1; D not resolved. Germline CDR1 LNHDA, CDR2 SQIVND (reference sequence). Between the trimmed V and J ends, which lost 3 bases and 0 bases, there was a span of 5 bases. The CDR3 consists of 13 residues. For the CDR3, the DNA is TGTGCCAGTAGTATTCGAATGAACACTGAAGCTTTCTTT. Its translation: CASSIRMNTEAFF.

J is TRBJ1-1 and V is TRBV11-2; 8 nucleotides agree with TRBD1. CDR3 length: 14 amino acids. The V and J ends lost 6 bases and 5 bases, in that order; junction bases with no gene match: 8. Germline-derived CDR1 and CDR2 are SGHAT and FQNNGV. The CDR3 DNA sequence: TGTGCCAGCAGGTACAGGGGGTCGGGAACTGAAGCTTTCTTT. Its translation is CASRYRGSGTEAFF.

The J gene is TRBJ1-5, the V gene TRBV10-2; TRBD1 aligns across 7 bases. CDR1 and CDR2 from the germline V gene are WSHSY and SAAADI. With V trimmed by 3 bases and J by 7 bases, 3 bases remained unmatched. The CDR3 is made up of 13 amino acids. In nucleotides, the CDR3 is TGCGCCAGCAGTGACAGGGGGTACCAGCCCCAGCATTTT. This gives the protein CASSDRGYQPQHF.

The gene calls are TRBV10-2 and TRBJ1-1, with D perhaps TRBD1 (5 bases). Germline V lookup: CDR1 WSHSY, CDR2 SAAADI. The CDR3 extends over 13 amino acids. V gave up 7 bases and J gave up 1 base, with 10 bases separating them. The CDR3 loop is CASTEGWNTEAFF. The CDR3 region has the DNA TGCGCCAGCACCGAGGGGTGGAACACTGAAGCTTTCTTT.

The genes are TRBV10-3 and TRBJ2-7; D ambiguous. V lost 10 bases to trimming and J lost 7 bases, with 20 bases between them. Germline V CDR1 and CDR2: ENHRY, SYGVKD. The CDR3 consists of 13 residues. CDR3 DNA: TGTGCCAGCACCGGTTCCTCCCTCCGGGAGCAGTACTTC. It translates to CASTGSSLREQYF.

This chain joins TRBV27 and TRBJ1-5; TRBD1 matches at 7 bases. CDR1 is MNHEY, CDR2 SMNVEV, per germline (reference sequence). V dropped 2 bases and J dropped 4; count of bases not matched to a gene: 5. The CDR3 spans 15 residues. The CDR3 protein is CASSLMAGGNQPQHF. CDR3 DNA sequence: TGTGCCAGCAGTTTAATGGCAGGGGGGAATCAGCCCCAGCATTTT.

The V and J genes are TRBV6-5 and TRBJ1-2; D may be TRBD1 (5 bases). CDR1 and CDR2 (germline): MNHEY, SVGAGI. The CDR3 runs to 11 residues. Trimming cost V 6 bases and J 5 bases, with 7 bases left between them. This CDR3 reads CASRRGYGYTF. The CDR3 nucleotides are TGTGCCAGCAGGCGGGGGTATGGCTACACCTTC.

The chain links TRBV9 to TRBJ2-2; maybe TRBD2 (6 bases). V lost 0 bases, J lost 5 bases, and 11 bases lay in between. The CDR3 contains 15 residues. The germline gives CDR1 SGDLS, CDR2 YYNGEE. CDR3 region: CASSVATGLTGELFF. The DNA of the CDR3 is TGTGCCAGCAGCGTAGCTACGGGACTTACCGGGGAGCTGTTTTTT.

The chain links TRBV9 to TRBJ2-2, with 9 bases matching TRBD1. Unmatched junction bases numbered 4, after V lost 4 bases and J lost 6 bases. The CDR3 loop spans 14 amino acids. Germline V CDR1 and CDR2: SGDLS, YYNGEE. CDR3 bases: TGTGCCAGCAGCCCTAGACAGGGGGCCGGGGAGCTGTTTTTT. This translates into CASSPRQGAGELFF.

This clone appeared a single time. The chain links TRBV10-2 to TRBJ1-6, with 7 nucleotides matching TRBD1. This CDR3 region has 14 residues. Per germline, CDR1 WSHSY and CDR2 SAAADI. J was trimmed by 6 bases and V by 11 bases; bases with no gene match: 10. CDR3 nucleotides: TGCGCCTCCAACCGGGGACAGACTAATTCACCCCTCCACTTT. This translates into CASNRGQTNSPLHF.

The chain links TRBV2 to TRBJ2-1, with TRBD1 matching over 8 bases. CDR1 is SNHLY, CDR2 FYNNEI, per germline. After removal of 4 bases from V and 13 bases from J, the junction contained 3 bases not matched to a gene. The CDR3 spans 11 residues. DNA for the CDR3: TGTGCCAGCAGTGGGACAGGGTCACAGTTCTTC. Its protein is CASSGTGSQFF.

CDR3 residues: CSVEDGRGIYGYTF. CDR3 DNA sequence: TGCAGCGTTGAAGATGGCAGGGGGATCTATGGCTACACCTTC. This chain joins TRBV29-1 and TRBJ1-2, with 7 bases lining up with TRBD1. Germline CDR1 SQVTM, CDR2 ANQGSEA. With V trimmed by 0 bases and J by 4 bases, 5 bases remained unmatched. This CDR3 comprises 14 residues. The full variable domain, rest sourced from reference TRBV29-1 and TRBJ1-2, is SAVISQKPSRDICQRGTSLTIQCQVDSQVTMMFWYRQQPGQSLTLIATANQGSEATYESGFVIDKFPISRPNLTFSTLTVSNMSPEDSSIYLCSVEDGRGIYGYTFGSGTRLTVV.